This T cell receptor (beta chain) was profiled in a study of blood T cell repertoires in COVID-19. Whole-study context: COVID-19 samples collected from the United States, Italy and Spain covered acute and convalescent phases.

Trimming took 2 bases from V and 4 from J, leaving 9 bases between them. Germline CDR1 and CDR2: SGHDT and YYEEEE. The CDR3 extends over 13 amino acids. Enrolment of Seattle patients took place during active infection, and they were followed longitudinally. Clones were sequenced by immunoSEQ multiplex PCR, and TCRdb holds only the in-frame ones, with some missing. The sample yields about 280,000 clones, 89% seen once. A note on this clone: Other DNA sequences in the sample encode the same CDR3.

The sequenced sample consisted of peripheral blood. The chain is built from TRBV5-6 and TRBJ1-2; D gene unclear. This TCR was recovered from a woman aged 25 to 39 with COVID-19, enrolled during active disease. The CDR3 DNA reads as TGTGCCAGCAGCTTTCAGGAAGGCTATGGCTACACCTTC. Translating it yields CASSFQEGYGYTF. The full variable domain, rest sourced from reference TRBV5-6 and TRBJ1-2, is DAGVTQSPTHLIKTRGQQVTLRCSPKSGHDTVSWYQQALGQGPQFIFQYYEEEERQRGNFPDRFSGHQFPNYSSELNVNALLLGDSALYLCASSFQEGYGYTFGSGTRLTVV.